In its sample, the clone carrying this T cell receptor beta chain was seen a few times. This specimen comes from a study of T cells in Graves' hyperthyroidism and ophthalmopathy. Regions amplified from RNA transcripts were the TCR beta CDR3 regions. The HTBI primer set drove a first-round RT-PCR of the TCR CDR3. TCRdb redid the calling of the multiplex PCR reads with MiXCR, one entry per CDR3 protein. The sample lists 550,000 to 700,000 distinct CDR3 sequences, roughly 15% occurring once. The clonotype comes from a woman in her 40s with Graves' ophthalmopathy. Input material: blood.

The CDR3 is CASSRRLAGGYEQYF. The CDR3 bases are TGTGCCAGCAGCCGCCGACTAGCGGGAGGCTACGAGCAGTACTTC. The J gene is TRBJ2-7, the V gene TRBV6-1; 13 bases are shared with TRBD2. The V segment lost 6 bases and the J segment 3 bases; nucleotides outside the gene matches: 5. The CDR3 spans 15 residues. Germline V gene sequence: CDR1 MNHNS, CDR2 SASEGT.